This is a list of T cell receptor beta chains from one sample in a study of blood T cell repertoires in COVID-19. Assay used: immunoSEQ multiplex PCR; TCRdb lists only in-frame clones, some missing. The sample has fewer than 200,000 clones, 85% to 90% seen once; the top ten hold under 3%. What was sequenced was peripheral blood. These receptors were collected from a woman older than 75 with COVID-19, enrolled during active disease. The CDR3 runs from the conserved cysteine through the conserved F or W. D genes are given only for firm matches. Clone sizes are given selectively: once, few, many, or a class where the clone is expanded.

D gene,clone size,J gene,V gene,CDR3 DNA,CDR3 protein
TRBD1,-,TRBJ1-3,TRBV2,TGTGCCAGCAGTGGGGGACAGGGACGAAACGGGCTCTCTGGAAACACCATATATTTT,CASSGGQGRNGLSGNTIYF
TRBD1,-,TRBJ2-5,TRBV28,TGTGCCAGCAGGCCACAGGGGTTGAGAAAAGAGACCCAGTACTTC,CASRPQGLRKETQYF
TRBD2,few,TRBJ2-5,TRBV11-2,TGTGCCAGCAGCCCCGGGACTAGCCTGAGGGAGACCCAGTACTTC,CASSPGTSLRETQYF
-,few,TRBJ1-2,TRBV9,TGTGCCAGCAGCGTAGCTCCCAGGGCCCCGAGCTATGGCTACACCTTC,CASSVAPRAPSYGYTF
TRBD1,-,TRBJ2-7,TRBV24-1,TGTGCCACCAGTGCGGGGACAGGGGGACCAAGCTCCTACGAGCAGTACTTC,CATSAGTGGPSSYEQYF
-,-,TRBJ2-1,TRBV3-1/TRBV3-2,TGTGCCAGCAGCGTTCATAGGGGGATCGGGATCGATGAGCAGTTCTTC,CASSVHRGIGIDEQFF
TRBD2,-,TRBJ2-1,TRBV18,TGTGCCAGCTCATCAACAGAACCGGGACTAGCGGGAAGCGATGAGCAGTTCTTC,CASSSTEPGLAGSDEQFF
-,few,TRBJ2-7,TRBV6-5,TGTGCCAGCACAGACAGGCCCTACGAGCAGTACTTC,CASTDRPYEQYF
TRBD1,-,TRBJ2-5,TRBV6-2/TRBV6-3,TGTGCCAGCAGCCCCGGGACAGCGACGGGAGAGACCCAGTACTTC,CASSPGTATGETQYF
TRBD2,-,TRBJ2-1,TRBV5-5,TGTGCCAGCAGCTTGGCCCCTAGCGGGAGGTACAATGAGCAGTTCTTC,CASSLAPSGRYNEQFF
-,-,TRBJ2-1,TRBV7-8,TGTGCCAGCAGCTTAGAACGGCGGGCTGAGCAGTTCTTC,CASSLERRAEQFF
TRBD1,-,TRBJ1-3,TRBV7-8,TGTGCCAGCAGCATTGGGGACAGCTCTGGAAACACCATATATTTT,CASSIGDSSGNTIYF
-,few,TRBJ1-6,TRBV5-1,TGCGCCAGCAGCTTGTCCGGTTATAATTCACCCCTCCACTTT,CASSLSGYNSPLHF
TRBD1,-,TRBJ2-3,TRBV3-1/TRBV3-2,TGTGCCAGCAGCCAAGATGAGACAGGGTTACCAGATACGCAGTATTTT,CASSQDETGLPDTQYF
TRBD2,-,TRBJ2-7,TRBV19,TGTGCCAGTAGAAACAGCCACTTCCAAGCGGGAGTATCTTCCGAGCAGTACTTC,CASRNSHFQAGVSSEQYF
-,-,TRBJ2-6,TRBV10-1,TGCGCCAGCAGTGAGTCGAAGGAGGGATCCTCTGGGGCCAACGTCCTGACTTTC,CASSESKEGSSGANVLTF
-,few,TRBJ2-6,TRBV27,TGTGCCAGCAGTCCGGCAGGGGCTGGGGCCAACGTCCTGACTTTC,CASSPAGAGANVLTF
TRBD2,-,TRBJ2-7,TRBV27,TGTGCCAGCAGTCCAAGACTAGCGGGAGTTGGCGAGCAGTACTTC,CASSPRLAGVGEQYF
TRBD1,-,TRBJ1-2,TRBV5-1,TGCGCCAGCAGCATCCCGGGACAGTTGTATGGCTACACCTTC,CASSIPGQLYGYTF
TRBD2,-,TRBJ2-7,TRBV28,TGTGCCAGCAGTTCGCTAGCGGGAGGACCCTACGAGCAGTACTTC,CASSSLAGGPYEQYF
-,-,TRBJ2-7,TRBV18,TGTGCCAGCTCAAATCCTCCCTACGAGCAGTACTTC,CASSNPPYEQYF
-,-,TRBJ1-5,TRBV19,TGTGCCAGTAGTATAGTCGCCAGGGGAGGCAATCAGCCCCAGCATTTT,CASSIVARGGNQPQHF
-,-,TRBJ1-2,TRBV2,TGTGCCAGCAGTCTGAGGGCCTCCTATGGCTACACCTTC,CASSLRASYGYTF
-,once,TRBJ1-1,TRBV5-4,TGTGCCAGCAGCGGTAAAGGGGGGGAGGCTGAAGCTTTCTTT,CASSGKGGEAEAFF
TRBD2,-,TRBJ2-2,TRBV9,TGTGCCAGCAGCGTAGTCGGGAGGGCCTCTGGGACCGGGGAGCTGTTTTTT,CASSVVGRASGTGELFF
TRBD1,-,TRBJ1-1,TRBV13,TGTGCCAGCAGCCCGGGACAGGGTGGAGGATACACTGAAGCTTTCTTT,CASSPGQGGGYTEAFF
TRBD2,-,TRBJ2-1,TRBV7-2,TGTGCCAGCAGCTTAGAATTTACTAGCGGGGGTAATGAGCAGTTCTTC,CASSLEFTSGGNEQFF
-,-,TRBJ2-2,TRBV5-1,TGCGCCAGCAGCTTGAGTGGTGGCCTCGACACCGGGGAGCTGTTTTTT,CASSLSGGLDTGELFF
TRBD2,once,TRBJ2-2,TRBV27,TGTGCCAGCAGCGAATTACTAGCGGGATCAGCCGGGGAGCTGTTTTTT,CASSELLAGSAGELFF
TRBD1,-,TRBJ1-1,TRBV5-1,TGCGCCAGCAGCTTGCAGGGGGCAGAGAGTACTGAAGCTTTCTTT,CASSLQGAESTEAFF
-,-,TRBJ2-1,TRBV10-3,TGTGCCATCAGTGAGTCGGGCAGTTCCTACAATGAGCAGTTCTTC,CAISESGSSYNEQFF
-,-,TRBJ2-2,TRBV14,TGTGCCAGCAGCCCCCGACACCTGAACACCGGGGAGCTGTTTTTT,CASSPRHLNTGELFF
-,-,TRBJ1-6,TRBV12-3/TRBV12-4,TGTGCCAGTAGGGGAAATTCACCCCTCCACTTT,CASRGNSPLHF
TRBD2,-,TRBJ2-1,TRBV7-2,TGTGCCAGCAGCTTAGAGCGGGGATCCTACAATGAGCAGTTCTTC,CASSLERGSYNEQFF
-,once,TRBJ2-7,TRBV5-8,TGTGCCAGCAGCGGTTTCCGCAGGGGTGGCTACGAGCAGTACTTC,CASSGFRRGGYEQYF
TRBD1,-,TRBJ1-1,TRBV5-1,TGCGCCAGCAGCCTGACAGGGGATGGGAACACTGAAGCTTTCTTT,CASSLTGDGNTEAFF
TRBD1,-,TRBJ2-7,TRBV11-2,TGTGCCAGCAGCTCCGGGACAGGGGGCCCCATCGAGCAGTACTTC,CASSSGTGGPIEQYF
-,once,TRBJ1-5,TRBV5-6,TGTGCCAGCAGCTTAGGGAGCTTCTCGAGCAATCAGCCCCAGCATTTT,CASSLGSFSSNQPQHF
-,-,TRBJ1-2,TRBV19,TGTGCCAGTAGTGCCGACAGCGTCGACGTCCACCTCTTC,CASSADSVDVHLF
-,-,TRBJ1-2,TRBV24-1,TGTGCCACCAGTGACACGACAGATAACTATGGCTACACCTTC,CATSDTTDNYGYTF
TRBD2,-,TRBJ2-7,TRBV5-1,TGCGCCAGCAGCTTGAACCGACTAGCGGGAGTCCACGAGCAGTACTTC,CASSLNRLAGVHEQYF
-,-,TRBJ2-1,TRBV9,TGTGCCAGCAGCGTAGTTGAACAGGGGGGGAATGAGCAGTTCTTC,CASSVVEQGGNEQFF
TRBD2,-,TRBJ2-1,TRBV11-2,TGTGCCAGCAGCTTAGATCGGGGGGAACGGGAGCAGTTCTTC,CASSLDRGEREQFF
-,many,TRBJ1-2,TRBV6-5,TGTGCCAGCAGTTTCAAATCCGGGACACCTTATGGCTACACCTTC,CASSFKSGTPYGYTF
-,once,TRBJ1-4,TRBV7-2,TGTGCCAGCAGCTTCGGGGGATCTAATGAAAAACTGTTTTTT,CASSFGGSNEKLFF
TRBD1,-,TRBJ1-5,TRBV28,TGTGCCAGCAGTTCCCCCGGGACAGGGGGCGATCAGCCCCAGCATTTT,CASSSPGTGGDQPQHF
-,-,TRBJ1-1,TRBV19,TGTGCCAGTAGCCAGCTGAGGCACGTGAACACTGAAGCTTTCTTT,CASSQLRHVNTEAFF
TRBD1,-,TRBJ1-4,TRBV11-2,TGTGCCAGCAGCTTAGTATGGCAGGGGGATGAAAAACTGTTTTTT,CASSLVWQGDEKLFF
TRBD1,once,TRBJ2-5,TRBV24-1,TGTGCCACCAGTGATTTGAACGCGCGGACAGGGCGGGAGACCCAGTACTTC,CATSDLNARTGRETQYF
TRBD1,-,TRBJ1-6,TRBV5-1,TGCGCCAGCAGCTTTGGGGACAGGGGTTCACCCCTCCACTTT,CASSFGDRGSPLHF
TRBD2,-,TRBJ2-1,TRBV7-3,TGTGCCAGCAGCGGTACGGGAGGGCTCGGGAATGAGCAGTTCTTC,CASSGTGGLGNEQFF
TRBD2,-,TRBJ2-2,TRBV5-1,TGCGCCAGCAGCCCGGCCGGGACTAGCCCCGGGGAGCTGTTTTTT,CASSPAGTSPGELFF
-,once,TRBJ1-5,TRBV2,TGTGCCAGCAGTGAGGGGGGGCTTCGCAATCAGCCCCAGCATTTT,CASSEGGLRNQPQHF